Here is one T cell receptor (beta chain) with its context. The sample belongs to a study of blood T cell repertoires in COVID-19. Living in 25 or so US areas, the participants were between 18 and 89 years of age. Produced via immunoSEQ multiplex PCR; TCRdb's table is partial and in-frame only. The table records over 350,000 clones, approximately 87% of them present only once. V lost 0 bases and J lost 0, with 9 bases in between. Germline V gene lookup returns CDR1 SGHDT and CDR2 YYEEEE. The CDR3 consists of 16 residues. The TCR comes from a woman aged 45-65 years who had recovered from COVID-19. Sequenced: PBMCs or T cells enriched from blood (not recorded which). This rearrangement joins TRBV5-6 to TRBJ2-2; the D gene is possibly TRBD2 (6 bases). The CDR3 region is CASSLVGTSNTGELFF. The CDR3 DNA is TGTGCCAGCAGCTTGGTCGGGACTTCGAACACCGGGGAGCTGTTTTTT.